This is a list of T cell receptor beta chains from one sample in a study of shared clonotypes between healthy human individuals. The data were produced by immunoSEQ multiplex PCR, yet TCRdb's version contains in-frame clones alone and is incomplete. The table lists about 610,000 clones, more than 95% of them singletons, with 0.057% in the top ten. Sequenced sample: naive CD4+ T cells sorted from blood. These receptor sequences come from a woman in her 30s in good health. Each CDR3 is given with its conserved first and last residue. The D gene is left open where the match is weak. Clone size, where shown, is once, few, many, or a class for clones that have expanded.

v_call	d_call	clone_size	j_call	cdr3_nt	cdr3_aa
TRBV7-2	NA	NA	TRBJ2-5	TGTGCCAGCAGCTTAGGGAGGCAAGAGACCCAGTACTTC	CASSLGRQETQYF
TRBV11-3	NA	NA	TRBJ2-3	TGTGCCAGCAGCCCCAGGGACTCGAGCACAGATACGCAGTATTTT	CASSPRDSSTDTQYF
TRBV28	TRBD1	NA	TRBJ1-2	TGTGCCAGCAAAACAGGGGTGCGGAGGTACTACTGGTATGGCTACACCTTC	CASKTGVRRYYWYGYTF
TRBV6-1	NA	NA	TRBJ1-4	TGTGCCAGCCTGGACTGGATTCTTGGTGAAAAACTGTTTTTT	CASLDWILGEKLFF
TRBV2	TRBD1	NA	TRBJ1-1	TGTGCCCACCAAGGACAGGAGGACACTGAAGCTTTCTTT	CAHQGQEDTEAFF
TRBV7-2	NA	NA	TRBJ1-2	TGTGCCAGCAGCTTGTTCCGTGGCTACACCTTC	CASSLFRGYTF
TRBV6-5	NA	NA	TRBJ2-3	TGTGCCAGCAGACGGGACAGCACAGATACGCAGTATTTT	CASRRDSTDTQYF
TRBV10-3	NA	once	TRBJ2-7	TGTGCCATCAGTGAGTCGAAGGGAGAGAGCGAGCAGTACTTC	CAISESKGESEQYF
TRBV5-1	NA	NA	TRBJ2-1	TGCGCCAGCAGCGCCGACAGCAGCTCCTACAATGAGCAGTTCTTC	CASSADSSSYNEQFF
TRBV27	NA	NA	TRBJ2-1	TGTGCCAGCAGTTTAGGACTCCCCCCCTACAATGAGCAGTTCTTC	CASSLGLPPYNEQFF
TRBV28	TRBD2	NA	TRBJ2-7	TGTGCCAGCAGTTTCGGGACTAGCGGCTACGAGCAGTACTTC	CASSFGTSGYEQYF
TRBV28	NA	NA	TRBJ2-5	TGTGCCAGCCTTGGAGGGTCGGAGACCCAGTACTTC	CASLGGSETQYF
TRBV2	TRBD1	NA	TRBJ2-1	TGTGCCAGCAGTGAAGATGGGACAGGGGCTGATGAGCAGTTCTTC	CASSEDGTGADEQFF
TRBV28	NA	NA	TRBJ1-3	TGTGCCAGCAGTCAACCGGAGGGAAACACCATATATTTT	CASSQPEGNTIYF
TRBV7-9	TRBD1	NA	TRBJ2-1	TGTGCCAGCAGCTTAGCCGACAGGGTTGTTTACAATGAGCAGTTCTTC	CASSLADRVVYNEQFF
TRBV6-6	TRBD2	NA	TRBJ2-1	TGTGCCAGCAGGCAACTAGCGGGAGGAACCTACAATGAGCAGTTCTTC	CASRQLAGGTYNEQFF
TRBV27	NA	NA	TRBJ1-3	TGTGCCAGCAGTATATCCGCGGAGTGGCTGTCTGGAAACACCATATATTTT	CASSISAEWLSGNTIYF
TRBV5-1	TRBD1	NA	TRBJ1-1	TGCGCCAGCAGCCCGGACAGGGTGAGCTCTGGTGAAGCTTTCTTT	CASSPDRVSSGEAFF
TRBV6-1	NA	once	TRBJ1-2	TGTGCCAGCAGTGAAGTCCTCGGGACCTACTATGGCTACACCTTC	CASSEVLGTYYGYTF
TRBV9	NA	NA	TRBJ2-3	TGTGCCAGCAGCGTAGGGCCGCCAGATACGCAGTATTTT	CASSVGPPDTQYF